These 31 T cell receptor beta chains came from one sample sequenced in a study of blood T cell repertoires in COVID-19 (dated by TCRdb to the early 2020s). The library was built by means of the immunoSEQ multiplex PCR assay. TCRdb holds this immuneACCESS table with in-frame rearrangements only. Some clones are missing; in checked studies, unresolved V genes explain under half, and the rest has no known cause. This sample lists roughly 200,000 clones; about 83% were detected once. The ten largest clones take up approximately 8.6% of the sample. Input material: peripheral blood. The receptors come from a man between 40 and 49 years old with active or convalescent COVID-19.

V is TRBV19 and J is TRBJ1-1, with D maybe TRBD1 (5 bases). CDR3 length equals 16 residues. Germline V lookup: CDR1 LNHDA, CDR2 SQIVND (reference sequence). V was pared by 7 bases and J by 10 bases, with 28 bases between. The CDR3 DNA sequence: TGTGCCAGTATGAATCCGCCCGTGTCCCCAGGGTACGGAGCTTTCTTT. Amino acids: CASMNPPVSPGYGAFF.

CDR3 protein: CASSLYPLGTGRDTNEKLFF. The CDR3 coding sequence is TGCGCCAGCAGCTTGTACCCCTTGGGGACAGGGCGGGATACTAATGAAAAACTGTTTTTT. The rearrangement uses TRBV5-1 and TRBJ1-4, with 9 nucleotides matching TRBD1. The V gene end was trimmed by 1 base and the J gene end by 2 bases; junction bases not matched to a gene: 15. The germline gives CDR1 SGHRS, CDR2 YFSETQ. This CDR3 has 20 amino acids.

This chain joins TRBV5-5 and TRBJ2-7; D gene uncertain. V gave up 0 bases and J gave up 2 bases, with 12 bases separating them. The CDR3 covers 15 residues. Germline V gene data show CDR1 as SGHKS and CDR2 as YYEKEE (reference sequence). The DNA for the CDR3 is TGTGCCAGCAGCTTGGTTCTACTACAAACCTACGAGCAGTACTTC. This gives the protein CASSLVLLQTYEQYF.

Here the CDR3 DNA reads TGTGCCTGGAGCCCAACGGGACTCCGGGCCCGCAATGAGCAGTTCTTC. Its protein product is CAWSPTGLRARNEQFF. The chain uses TRBV30 and TRBJ2-1, with D possibly being TRBD2 (6 bases). Germline V gives CDR1 GTSNPN, CDR2 SVGIG (reference sequence). The CDR3 has 16 amino acids. V gave up 3 bases and J gave up 6 bases, with 21 bases separating them. Combining the CDR3 with reference TRBV30 and TRBJ2-1 gives the whole variable domain SQTIHQWPATLVQPVGSPLSLECTVEGTSNPNLYWYRQAAGRGLQLLFYSVGIGQISSEVPQNLSASRPQDRQFILSSKKLLLSDSGFYLCAWSPTGLRARNEQFFGPGTRLTVL.

The chain couples TRBV10-1 to TRBJ1-1; TRBD1 matches at 9 bases. Trimming at V came to 3 bases and at J to 0 bases, leaving 2 bases not matched to a gene. Germline values: CDR1 WNHNN, CDR2 SYGVQD (reference sequence). The CDR3 runs to 15 residues. The CDR3 sequence is CASSDHRGLNTEAFF. As DNA, the CDR3 is TGCGCCAGCAGTGACCACAGGGGGCTGAACACTGAAGCTTTCTTT.

This chain joins TRBV11-3 and TRBJ1-1; no clear D. V lost 0 bases and J lost 6, with 8 bases in between. Germline CDR1 and CDR2: SGHNT and YENEEA. The CDR3 consists of 13 residues. The CDR3 loop reads CASSLEAVSEAFF. The CDR3 DNA reads as TGTGCCAGCAGCTTAGAAGCCGTGTCTGAAGCTTTCTTT.

The chain combines TRBV11-3 with TRBJ1-1, with 8 nucleotides matching TRBD1. The junction had 5 bases not matched to a gene; V was cut back by 5 bases and J by 0 bases. In germline, CDR1 is SGHNT, CDR2 YENEEA. The CDR3 has 15 amino acids. CDR3 amino acids: CASSPRQGMNTEAFF. CDR3 nucleotide sequence: TGTGCCAGCAGCCCAAGACAGGGGATGAACACTGAAGCTTTCTTT.

The V call is TRBV19, the J call TRBJ1-1, with a weak D call TRBD1 (6 bases). This CDR3 comprises 14 residues. Germline assignment: CDR1 LNHDA and CDR2 SQIVND (reference sequence). V was clipped by 5 bases and J by 1 base, with 11 bases between them. CDR3 in DNA: TGTGCCAGTAGTGTCGGACAGCAGAACACTGAAGCTTTCTTT. As protein: CASSVGQQNTEAFF.

DNA for the CDR3: TGTGCCAGCGGAAAGGGAAGGGGGAACACTGAAGCTTTCTTT. Its translation is CASGKGRGNTEAFF. The chain joins TRBV19 to TRBJ1-1, with D possibly TRBD1 on 5 matching bases. Germline loops: CDR1 LNHDA, CDR2 SQIVND (reference sequence). Trimming removed 9 bases from V and 1 base from J, with 15 bases in between. This CDR3 has 14 residues.

This clone was recorded a few times. CDR3 region: CAISVIQANYGYTF. DNA for the CDR3: TGTGCCATCAGTGTTATCCAGGCGAACTATGGCTACACCTTC. This chain links TRBV10-3 with TRBJ1-2; D unresolved. Germline CDR1 reads ENHRY; CDR2 reads SYGVKD. This CDR3 is 14 amino acids long. Between the trimmed V and J ends, which lost 4 bases and 2 bases, there was a span of 11 bases.

CDR3 DNA: TGTGCCAGCAGCCAAGAGCCCAGCGGGGGGGCCCACAATGAGCAGTTCTTC. Translating it yields CASSQEPSGGAHNEQFF. The chain recombines TRBV3-1 (or the pseudogene TRBV3-2) with TRBJ2-1, with 10 bases matching TRBD2. The CDR3 has 17 residues. Germline CDR1 and CDR2: LGHDT and YNNKEL (reference sequence). V trimming: 0 bases; J trimming: 5 bases; junction bases outside the gene matches: 7.

This clone appeared once. The V gene is TRBV5-1, the J gene TRBJ2-1; weak D call: TRBD1 (6 bases). Deletions cut 4 bases from V and 0 bases from J, with 11 bases between. The germline V gene encodes CDR1 SGHRS and CDR2 YFSETQ. This CDR3 has 15 residues. CDR3 sequence: CASSLGGSSYNEQFF. CDR3 nucleotides: TGCGCCAGCAGCCTAGGGGGTTCCTCCTACAATGAGCAGTTCTTC.

The chain is built from TRBV24-1 and TRBJ2-3; D remains ambiguous. V was clipped by 3 bases and J by 0 bases, with 9 bases between them. The CDR3 is 15 residues long. Germline assignment: CDR1 KGHDR and CDR2 SFDVKD. CDR3 DNA: TGTGCCACCAGTGATCCGGGTAGTAGCACAGATACGCAGTATTTT. As protein: CATSDPGSSTDTQYF.

This clone has more than one count but fewer than ten. The rearrangement uses TRBV4-1 and TRBJ1-1; weak D call: TRBD1 (5 bases). Trimming took 0 bases from V and 4 from J, leaving 15 bases between them. This CDR3 has 16 residues. The germline gives CDR1 MGHRA, CDR2 YSYEKL. CDR3 DNA: TGCGCCAGCAGCCAAGAATTTCGGGGGGGAGGCACTGAAGCTTTCTTT. Protein product: CASSQEFRGGGTEAFF.

V gene TRBV13 combines with J gene TRBJ2-3; TRBD2 aligns across 12 bases. This CDR3 region has 16 residues. Trimming took 4 bases from V and 7 from J; bases not matched to a gene: 9. Per germline, CDR1 PRHDT and CDR2 FYEKMQ (reference sequence). The CDR3 DNA sequence: TGTGCCAGCAGCTCCAGAACTAGCGGGAGGATAAATACGCAGTATTTT. This gives the protein CASSSRTSGRINTQYF.

This clone was seen ten or more times. The rearrangement uses TRBV7-3 and TRBJ2-2; D might be TRBD1 (6 bases). Germline V gene sequence: CDR1 SGHTA, CDR2 FQGTGA. The germline V and J ends were trimmed by 5 bases and 3 bases, with 10 bases remaining between them. The CDR3 is 14 amino acids. Written as DNA, the CDR3 is TGTGCCAGCAGCCGTTACAGGGACACCGGGGAGCTGTTTTTT. Its translation: CASSRYRDTGELFF.

The J gene is TRBJ1-4, the V gene TRBV29-1; D is perhaps TRBD1 (6 bases). Trimming removed 2 bases from V and 4 bases from J, with 14 bases in between. This CDR3 contains 15 residues. CDR1 is SQVTM and CDR2 is ANQGSEA in the germline V gene. CDR3 in DNA: TGCAGCGTTGAATGGGAGACAGGCCTTAATGAAAAACTGTTTTTT. Amino acid sequence: CSVEWETGLNEKLFF.

This sequence joins TRBV10-3 and TRBJ2-7, with D uncertain. Germline loops: CDR1 ENHRY, CDR2 SYGVKD. V lost 0 bases, J lost 2 bases, and 8 bases lay in between. The CDR3 covers 14 residues. DNA for the CDR3: TGTGCCATCAGTGAGTCGGAGACTCCCTACGAGCAGTACTTC. It translates to CAISESETPYEQYF.

The chain is built from TRBV5-5 and TRBJ2-7, with TRBD2 as a possible D gene (6 bases). This CDR3 has 13 amino acids. The germline V gene has CDR1 SGHKS and CDR2 YYEKEE (reference sequence). V was trimmed by 4 bases and J by 4 bases, leaving 12 bases between them. The CDR3 region is CASSRQGLYEQYF. CDR3 coding DNA: TGTGCCAGCAGCCGTCAGGGACTTTACGAGCAGTACTTC.

The V and J genes are TRBV10-3 and TRBJ2-7, with D perhaps matching TRBD2 (5 bases). The CDR3 contains 14 residues. With 5 bases removed from V and 3 bases from J, the gap between germline ends came to 14 bases. From germline, CDR1 is ENHRY and CDR2 SYGVKD. The CDR3 reads CAISSWTEDYEQYF. The CDR3 coding sequence is TGTGCCATCAGTAGCTGGACGGAGGACTACGAGCAGTACTTC.

This chain uses TRBV6-5 with TRBJ2-5; 7 nucleotides match TRBD2. Looked up from germline, CDR1 is MNHEY and CDR2 is SVGAGI. This CDR3 region has 13 residues. With V trimmed by 7 bases and J by 4 bases, 6 bases remained unmatched. The CDR3, as DNA: TGTGCCAGCATCGAATCGGGGGGAGAGACCCAGTACTTC. As protein: CASIESGGETQYF.

The chain carries TRBV7-9 and TRBJ1-1; the D is unclear. The CDR3 consists of 16 residues. Germline CDR1 reads SEHNR; CDR2 reads FQNEAQ (reference sequence). V was clipped by 1 base and J by 2 bases, with 14 bases between them. CDR3 amino acids: CASSLEFAVRNTEAFF. CDR3 coding DNA: TGTGCCAGCAGCTTAGAATTTGCAGTTCGAAACACTGAAGCTTTCTTT. Complete variable domain (other parts from reference TRBV7-9 and TRBJ1-1): DTGVSQNPRHKITKRGQNVTFRCDPISEHNRLYWYRQTLGQGPEFLTYFQNEAQLEKSRLLSDRFSAERPKGSFSTLEIQRTEQGDSAMYLCASSLEFAVRNTEAFFGQGTRLTVV.

The V call is TRBV10-3, the J call TRBJ2-3; D is ambiguous. Germline values: CDR1 ENHRY, CDR2 SYGVKD. This CDR3 is built from 17 residues. The V and J ends lost 3 bases and 0 bases respectively, with 16 bases between them. This CDR3 reads CAISESQAPSSTDTQYF. CDR3 in DNA: TGTGCCATCAGTGAATCCCAGGCCCCTTCTAGCACAGATACGCAGTATTTT.

V gene TRBV7-2 combines with J gene TRBJ2-1, with 9 bases matching TRBD1. Germline V gene data show CDR1 as SGHTA and CDR2 as FQGNSA. This CDR3 is 15 amino acids long. With V trimmed by 5 bases and J by 7 bases, 9 bases remained unmatched. CDR3 region: CASSPNRGRANEQFF. DNA for the CDR3: TGTGCCAGCAGCCCCAACAGGGGGCGCGCGAATGAGCAGTTCTTC. The full variable domain, in which reference TRBV7-2 and TRBJ2-1 provide the parts outside the CDR3, is GAGVSQSPSNKVTEKGKDVELRCDPISGHTALYWYRQSLGQGLEFLIYFQGNSAPDKSGLPSDRFSAERTGGSVSTLTIQRTQQEDSAVYLCASSPNRGRANEQFFGPGTRLTVL.

The gene calls are TRBV18 and TRBJ2-5; 8 positions agree with TRBD1. The CDR3 runs to 15 residues. The J segment lost 1 base and the V segment lost 4 bases, leaving 5 bases of the junction unmatched. CDR1 KGHSH and CDR2 LQKENI come from the germline V gene. CDR3 loop: CASSRATGAQETQYF. CDR3 bases: TGTGCCAGCTCACGAGCGACAGGGGCCCAAGAGACCCAGTACTTC.

V and J are TRBV7-8 and TRBJ1-4; TRBD1 matches 9 bases. Germline V gives CDR1 SGHVS, CDR2 FQNEAQ. CDR3 size: 15 residues. The V segment lost 2 bases and the J segment 11 bases; nucleotides outside the gene matches: 9. CDR3 region: CASSLTGTGIGKLFF. CDR3 sequence (DNA): TGTGCCAGCAGCTTAACCGGGACAGGGATTGGGAAACTGTTTTTT.

V gene TRBV15 combines with J gene TRBJ1-1; D ambiguous. The ends were cut back, 1 base at V and 2 bases at J, with 8 bases in the middle. Germline values: CDR1 LNHNV, CDR2 YYDKDF (reference sequence). The CDR3 is made up of 14 amino acids. The CDR3 loop reads CATSRARSNTEAFF. DNA for the CDR3: TGTGCCACCAGCAGAGCTAGGTCCAACACTGAAGCTTTCTTT.

The genes are TRBV6-5 and TRBJ1-2; D unresolved. This CDR3 has 14 residues. V was shortened by 4 bases and J by 1 base, with 10 bases between the two germline ends. Looked up from germline, CDR1 is MNHEY and CDR2 is SVGAGI. This chain's CDR3 is CASSFSGNNYGYTF. The CDR3 DNA sequence: TGTGCCAGCAGTTTCAGCGGTAATAACTATGGCTACACCTTC.

This sequence joins TRBV19 and TRBJ2-2; TRBD1 matches 8 bases. Trimming removed 5 bases from V and 6 bases from J; junction bases left unmatched: 17. The CDR3 is 18 amino acids. Germline V gene sequence: CDR1 LNHDA, CDR2 SQIVND (reference sequence). Here the CDR3 DNA reads TGTGCCAGTAGTTCCGGGGACAGGTATTCTAGAGCGGCCGGGGAGCTGTTTTTT. It encodes CASSSGDRYSRAAGELFF.

The chain uses TRBV7-3 and TRBJ1-4, with unresolved D. Germline lookup yields CDR1 SGHTA and CDR2 FQGTGA. The CDR3 has 11 residues. Trimming took off 3 bases at V and 16 bases at J, with 12 bases between the two ends. CDR3 loop: CASSFTGRRFF. The CDR3 DNA sequence: TGTGCCAGCAGCTTTACTGGGAGACGGTTTTTT.

CDR3 nucleotides: TGTGCCAGCCACAGGGGACAGGTTGGAAACACCATATATTTT. Translated, it gives CASHRGQVGNTIYF. The gene calls are TRBV3-1 (or the pseudogene TRBV3-2) and TRBJ1-3; 8 nucleotides line up with TRBD1. Germline loops: CDR1 LGHDT, CDR2 YNNKEL (reference sequence). Losses at the gene ends were 8 bases for V and 3 bases for J; bases not matched to a gene: 6. This CDR3 contains 14 residues.